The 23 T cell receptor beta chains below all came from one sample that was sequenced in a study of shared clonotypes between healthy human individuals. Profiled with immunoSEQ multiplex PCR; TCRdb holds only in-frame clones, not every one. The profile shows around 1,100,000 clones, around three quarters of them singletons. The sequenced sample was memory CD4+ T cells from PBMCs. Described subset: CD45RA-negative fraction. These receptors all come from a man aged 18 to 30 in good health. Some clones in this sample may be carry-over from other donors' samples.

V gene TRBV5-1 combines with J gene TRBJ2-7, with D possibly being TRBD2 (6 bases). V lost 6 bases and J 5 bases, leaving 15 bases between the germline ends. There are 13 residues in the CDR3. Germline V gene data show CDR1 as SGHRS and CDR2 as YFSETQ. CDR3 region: CASKTGTSDEQYF. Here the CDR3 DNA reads TGCGCCAGCAAGACTGGGACTTCAGACGAGCAGTACTTC. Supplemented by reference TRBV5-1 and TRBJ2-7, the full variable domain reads KAGVTQTPRYLIKTRGQQVTLSCSPISGHRSVSWYQQTPGQGLQFLFEYFSETQRNKGNFPGRFSGRQFSNSRSEMNVSTLELGDSALYLCASKTGTSDEQYFGPGTRLTVT.

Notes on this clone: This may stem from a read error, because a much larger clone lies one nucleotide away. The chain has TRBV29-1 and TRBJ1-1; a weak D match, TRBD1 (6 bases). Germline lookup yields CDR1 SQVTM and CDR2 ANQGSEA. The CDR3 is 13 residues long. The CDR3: CSVDYGGGTESFF. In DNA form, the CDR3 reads TGCAGCGTTGATTATGGTGGGGGCACTGAATCTTTCTTT.

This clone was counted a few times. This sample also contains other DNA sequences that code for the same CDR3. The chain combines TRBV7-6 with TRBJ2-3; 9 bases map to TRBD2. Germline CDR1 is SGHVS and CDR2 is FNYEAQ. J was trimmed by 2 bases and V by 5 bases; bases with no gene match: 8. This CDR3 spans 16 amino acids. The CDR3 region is CASSPRGGEFTDTQYF. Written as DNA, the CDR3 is TGTGCCAGCAGCCCGCGGGGGGGGGAATTCACAGATACGCAGTATTTT.

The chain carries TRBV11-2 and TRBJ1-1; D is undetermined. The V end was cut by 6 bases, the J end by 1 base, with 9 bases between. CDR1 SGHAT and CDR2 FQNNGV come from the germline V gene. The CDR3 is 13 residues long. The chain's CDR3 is CASRRVGNTEAFF. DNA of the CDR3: TGTGCCAGCAGGCGAGTCGGGAACACTGAAGCTTTCTTT.

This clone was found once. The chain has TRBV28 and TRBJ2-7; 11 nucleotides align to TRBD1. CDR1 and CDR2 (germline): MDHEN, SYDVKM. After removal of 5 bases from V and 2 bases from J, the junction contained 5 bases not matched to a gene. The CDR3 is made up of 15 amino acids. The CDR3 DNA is TGTGCCAGCAGTGAACCGGGACAGGGGGCCTACGAGCAGTACTTC. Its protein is CASSEPGQGAYEQYF.

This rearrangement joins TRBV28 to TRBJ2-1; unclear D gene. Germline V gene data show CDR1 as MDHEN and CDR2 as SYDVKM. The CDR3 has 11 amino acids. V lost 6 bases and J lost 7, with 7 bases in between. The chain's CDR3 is CASSRGNEQFF. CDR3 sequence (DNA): TGTGCCAGCAGCCGTGGGAATGAGCAGTTCTTC. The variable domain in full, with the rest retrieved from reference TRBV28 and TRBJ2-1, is DVKVTQSSRYLVKRTGEKVFLECVQDMDHENMFWYRQDPGLGLRLIYFSYDVKMKEKGDIPEGYSVSREKKERFSLILESASTNQTSMYLCASSRGNEQFFGPGTRLTVL.

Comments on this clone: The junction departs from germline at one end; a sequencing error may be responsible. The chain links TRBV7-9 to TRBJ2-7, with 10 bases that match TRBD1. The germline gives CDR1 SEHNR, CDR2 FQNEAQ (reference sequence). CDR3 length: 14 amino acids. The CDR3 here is CASSLFGTGVKGHF. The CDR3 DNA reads TGTGCCAGCAGCTTGTTCGGGACAGGGGTTAAAGGGCACTTC.

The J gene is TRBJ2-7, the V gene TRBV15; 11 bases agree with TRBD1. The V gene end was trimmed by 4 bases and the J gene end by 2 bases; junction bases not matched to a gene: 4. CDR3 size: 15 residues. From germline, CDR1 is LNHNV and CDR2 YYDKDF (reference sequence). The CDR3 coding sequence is TGTGCCACCAGCACCCGGGACAGGGGGACCTACGAGCAGTACTTC. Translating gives CATSTRDRGTYEQYF.

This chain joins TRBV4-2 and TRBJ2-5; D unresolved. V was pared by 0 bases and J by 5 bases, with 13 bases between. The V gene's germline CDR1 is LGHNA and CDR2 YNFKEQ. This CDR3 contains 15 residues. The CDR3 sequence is CASSQDRVRSETQYF. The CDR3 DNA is TGTGCCAGCAGCCAAGATCGCGTTAGATCCGAGACCCAGTACTTC.

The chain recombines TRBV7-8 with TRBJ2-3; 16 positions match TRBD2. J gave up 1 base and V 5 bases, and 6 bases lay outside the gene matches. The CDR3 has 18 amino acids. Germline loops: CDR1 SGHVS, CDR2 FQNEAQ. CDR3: CASSPLGLAGGGTDTQYF. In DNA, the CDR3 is TGTGCCAGCAGCCCTTTGGGACTAGCGGGAGGGGGCACAGATACGCAGTATTTT.

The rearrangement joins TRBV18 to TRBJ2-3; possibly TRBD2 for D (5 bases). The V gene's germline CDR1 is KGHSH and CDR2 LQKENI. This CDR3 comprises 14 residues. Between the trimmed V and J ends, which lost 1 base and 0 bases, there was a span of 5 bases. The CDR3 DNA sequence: TGTGCCAGCTCACCACTAGCGAGCACAGATACGCAGTATTTT. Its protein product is CASSPLASTDTQYF. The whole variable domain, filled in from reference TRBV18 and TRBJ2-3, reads NAGVMQNPRHLVRRRGQEARLRCSPMKGHSHVYWYRQLPEEGLKFMVYLQKENIIDESGMPKERFSAEFPKEGPSILRIQQVVRGDSAAYFCASSPLASTDTQYFGPGTRLTVL.

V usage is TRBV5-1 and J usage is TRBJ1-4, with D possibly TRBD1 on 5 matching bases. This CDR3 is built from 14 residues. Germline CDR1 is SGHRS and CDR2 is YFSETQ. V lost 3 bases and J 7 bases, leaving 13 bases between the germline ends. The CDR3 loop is CASSWGPRSEKLFF. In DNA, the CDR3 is TGCGCCAGCAGCTGGGGACCGCGGTCTGAAAAACTGTTTTTT.

The CDR3: CASSLGGQAYEQYF. The CDR3 coding sequence is TGTGCCAGCAGCTTAGGGGGACAAGCCTACGAGCAGTACTTC. The chain has TRBV7-3 and TRBJ2-7; D possibly corresponds to TRBD1 (6 bases). The CDR3 length is 14 residues. From germline, CDR1 is SGHTA and CDR2 FQGTGA. Trimming pared 2 bases from V and 2 bases from J, leaving 10 bases between.

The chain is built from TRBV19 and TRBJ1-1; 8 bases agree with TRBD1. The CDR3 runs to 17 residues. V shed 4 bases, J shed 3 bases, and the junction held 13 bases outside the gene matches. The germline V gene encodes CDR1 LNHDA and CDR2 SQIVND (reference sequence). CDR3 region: CASSTGQGRGFDTEAFF. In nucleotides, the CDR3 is TGTGCCAGTAGTACCGGACAGGGCAGGGGCTTTGACACTGAAGCTTTCTTT. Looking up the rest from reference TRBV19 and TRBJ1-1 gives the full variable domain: DGGITQSPKYLFRKEGQNVTLSCEQNLNHDAMYWYRQDPGQGLRLIYYSQIVNDFQKGDIAEGYSVSREKKESFPLTVTSAQKNPTAFYLCASSTGQGRGFDTEAFFGQGTRLTVV.

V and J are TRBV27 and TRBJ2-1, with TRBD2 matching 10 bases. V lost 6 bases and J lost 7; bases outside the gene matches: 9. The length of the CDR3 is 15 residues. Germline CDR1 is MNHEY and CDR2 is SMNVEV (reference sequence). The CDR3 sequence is CASRGLAAETNEQFF. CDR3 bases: TGTGCCAGCAGAGGACTAGCGGCCGAAACGAATGAGCAGTTCTTC.

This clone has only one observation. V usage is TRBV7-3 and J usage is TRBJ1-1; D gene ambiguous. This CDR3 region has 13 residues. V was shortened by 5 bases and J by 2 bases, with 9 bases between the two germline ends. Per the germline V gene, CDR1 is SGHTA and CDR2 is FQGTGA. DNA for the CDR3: TGTGCCAGCAGCACCTCCCCTAACACTGAAGCTTTCTTT. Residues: CASSTSPNTEAFF. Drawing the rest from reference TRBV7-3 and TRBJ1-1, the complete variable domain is GAGVSQTPSNKVTEKGKYVELRCDPISGHTALYWYRQSLGQGPEFLIYFQGTGAADDSGLPNDRFFAVRPEGSVSTLKIQRTERGDSAVYLCASSTSPNTEAFFGQGTRLTVV.

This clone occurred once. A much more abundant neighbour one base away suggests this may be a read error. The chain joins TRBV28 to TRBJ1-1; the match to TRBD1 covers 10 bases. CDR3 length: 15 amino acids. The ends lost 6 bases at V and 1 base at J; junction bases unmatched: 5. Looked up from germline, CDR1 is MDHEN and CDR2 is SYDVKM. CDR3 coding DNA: TGTGCCAGCAGCCCTGGACAGGGGGGGAACACTGAAGCTTTCTTT. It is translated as CASSPGQGGNTEAFF.

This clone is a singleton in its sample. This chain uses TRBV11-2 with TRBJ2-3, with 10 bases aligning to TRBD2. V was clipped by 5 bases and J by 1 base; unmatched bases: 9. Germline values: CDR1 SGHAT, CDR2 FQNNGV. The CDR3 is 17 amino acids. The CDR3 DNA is TGTGCCAGCAGCGTCCGCCCCGGACTAGCGGGCACAGATACGCAGTATTTT. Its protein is CASSVRPGLAGTDTQYF. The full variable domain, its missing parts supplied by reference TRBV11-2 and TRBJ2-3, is EAGVAQSPRYKIIEKRQSVAFWCNPISGHATLYWYQQILGQGPKLLIQFQNNGVVDDSQLPKDRFSAERLKGVDSTLKIQPAKLEDSAVYLCASSVRPGLAGTDTQYFGPGTRLTVL.

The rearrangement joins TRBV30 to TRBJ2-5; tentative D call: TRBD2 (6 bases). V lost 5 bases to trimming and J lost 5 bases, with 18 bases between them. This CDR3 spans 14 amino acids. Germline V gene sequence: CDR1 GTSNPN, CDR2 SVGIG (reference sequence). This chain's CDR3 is CAWGGTPRRETQYF. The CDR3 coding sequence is TGTGCCTGGGGCGGGACGCCCCGAAGGGAGACCCAGTACTTC.

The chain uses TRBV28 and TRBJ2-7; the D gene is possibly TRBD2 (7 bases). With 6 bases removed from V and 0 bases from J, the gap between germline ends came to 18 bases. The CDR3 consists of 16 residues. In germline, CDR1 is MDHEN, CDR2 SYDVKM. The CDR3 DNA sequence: TGTGCCAGCAGCTCTTCACAGGGAGGGGCCTCCTACGAGCAGTACTTC. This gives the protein CASSSSQGGASYEQYF.

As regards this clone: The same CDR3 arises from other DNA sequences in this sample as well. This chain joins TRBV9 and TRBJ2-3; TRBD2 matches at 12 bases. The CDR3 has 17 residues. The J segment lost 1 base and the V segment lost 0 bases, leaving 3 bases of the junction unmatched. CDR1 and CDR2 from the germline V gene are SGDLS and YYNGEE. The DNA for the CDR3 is TGTGCCAGCAGCGTAGGGCTAGCGGGAGGGGGCACAGATACGCAGTATTTT. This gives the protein CASSVGLAGGGTDTQYF.

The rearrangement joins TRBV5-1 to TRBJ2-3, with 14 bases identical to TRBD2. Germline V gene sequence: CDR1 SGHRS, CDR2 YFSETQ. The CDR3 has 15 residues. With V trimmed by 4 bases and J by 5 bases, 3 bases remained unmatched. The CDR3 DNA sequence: TGCGCCAGCAGCCCGGGACTAGCGGGAGTAGATACGCAGTATTTT. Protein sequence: CASSPGLAGVDTQYF.

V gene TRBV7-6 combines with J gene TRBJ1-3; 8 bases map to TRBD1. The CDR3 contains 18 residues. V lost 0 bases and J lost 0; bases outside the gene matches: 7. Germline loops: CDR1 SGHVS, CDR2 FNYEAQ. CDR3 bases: TGTGCCAGCAGCTTAGCCCCGGACAGGGCCATCTCTGGAAACACCATATATTTT. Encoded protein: CASSLAPDRAISGNTIYF.